Presented here are 9 T cell receptor beta chains from one specimen sequenced in a study of cytomegalovirus exposure and HLA in healthy donors. With 60 Vbeta and 13 Jbeta primers, the PCR was carried out. Sequenced by immunoSEQ multiplex PCR; TCRdb stores in-frame clones only, minus some. The sample has about 150,000 clones, less than 80% seen once; the top ten hold 2% to 2.5%. Sequenced: PBMCs. The receptors come from a man aged 25 to 40 in good health and CMV-seronegative.

This chain uses TRBV4-3 with TRBJ1-6; a possible D gene is TRBD1 (6 bases). This CDR3 contains 14 residues. The germline V gene has CDR1 LGHNA and CDR2 YSLEER. Trimming pared 2 bases from V and 7 bases from J, leaving 9 bases between. The CDR3 DNA reads as TGCGCCAGCAGCCAACAGGGGCTAAATTCACCCCTCCACTTT. It codes for CASSQQGLNSPLHF.

V usage is TRBV7-9 and J usage is TRBJ1-5; 7 bases map to TRBD1. Germline V gene lookup returns CDR1 SEHNR and CDR2 FQNEAQ (reference sequence). The CDR3 has 16 residues. V shed 4 bases and J 0 bases; nucleotides not matched to a gene: 6. CDR3 DNA sequence: TGTGCCAGCAGCTCCGGGACAGCCGATAGCAATCAGCCCCAGCATTTT. Its protein is CASSSGTADSNQPQHF.

Of note for this clone: The same CDR3 also results from other DNA sequences found in this sample. This chain links TRBV6-1 with TRBJ1-6; D might be TRBD1 (5 bases). Deletions cut 0 bases from V and 7 bases from J, with 10 bases between. Germline assignment: CDR1 MNHNS and CDR2 SASEGT. The CDR3 totals 15 residues. The CDR3 protein is CASSEAAGDNSPLHF. The CDR3 DNA reads TGTGCCAGCAGTGAAGCGGCGGGGGACAATTCACCCCTCCACTTT.

This chain joins TRBV7-6 and TRBJ2-5; TRBD2 is a possible D gene (7 bases). Germline V gene sequence: CDR1 SGHVS, CDR2 FNYEAQ. The length of the CDR3 is 14 residues. V gave up 5 bases and J gave up 10 bases, with 20 bases separating them. The CDR3 is CASSPPGGDRGQYF. In DNA form, the CDR3 reads TGTGCCAGCAGCCCCCCGGGGGGCGACCGGGGCCAGTACTTC. Filled out from reference TRBV7-6 and TRBJ2-5, the complete variable domain reads GAGVSQSPRYKVTKRGQDVALRCDPISGHVSLYWYRQALGQGPEFLTYFNYEAQQDKSGLPNDRFSAERPEGSISTLTIQRTEQRDSAMYRCASSPPGGDRGQYFGPGTRLLVL.

The chain recombines TRBV27 with TRBJ2-7, with 11 bases aligning to TRBD2. This CDR3 is built from 15 residues. CDR1 is MNHEY, CDR2 SMNVEV, per germline (reference sequence). Germline trimming cut 4 bases from V and 3 bases from J; bases unmatched to any gene: 5. CDR3 sequence: CASSSWTSGRYEQYF. The CDR3 DNA reads as TGTGCCAGCAGTTCTTGGACTAGCGGGCGCTACGAGCAGTACTTC.

The chain couples TRBV5-1 to TRBJ2-1; 7 bases fit TRBD2. The CDR3 sequence is 13 residues long. Unmatched junction bases numbered 4, after V lost 2 bases and J lost 8 bases. Germline V gene data show CDR1 as SGHRS and CDR2 as YFSETQ. Here the CDR3 DNA reads TGCGCCAGCAGCTTAGCAGGGAGGGATGAGCAGTTCTTC. As protein: CASSLAGRDEQFF. The full variable domain, completed using reference TRBV5-1 and TRBJ2-1, is KAGVTQTPRYLIKTRGQQVTLSCSPISGHRSVSWYQQTPGQGLQFLFEYFSETQRNKGNFPGRFSGRQFSNSRSEMNVSTLELGDSALYLCASSLAGRDEQFFGPGTRLTVL.

V usage is TRBV6-5 and J usage is TRBJ2-5; 7 bases agree with TRBD1. J lost 5 bases, V lost 10 bases, and 10 bases had no gene match. The V gene's germline CDR1 is MNHEY and CDR2 SVGAGI. This CDR3 comprises 13 residues. The CDR3 sequence: CATKIQGRETQYF. The CDR3, as DNA: TGTGCCACGAAAATACAGGGGCGCGAGACCCAGTACTTC.

The CDR3 nucleotides read TGTGCCAGTAGTATAGATAGTTCCCCGTACAATGAGCAGTTCTTC. Translation: CASSIDSSPYNEQFF. This chain connects TRBV19 to TRBJ2-1; D not resolved. The CDR3 runs 15 residues. Trimming took 0 bases from V and 4 from J, leaving 10 bases between them. Germline CDR1 reads LNHDA; CDR2 reads SQIVND (reference sequence).

The V and J genes are TRBV12-5 and TRBJ1-4, with TRBD1 matching over 8 bases. The V and J ends lost 6 bases and 3 bases, in that order; junction bases with no gene match: 21. This CDR3 is 20 amino acids long. The germline V gene has CDR1 LGHNT and CDR2 FRNRAP. CDR3 region: CASGRTRQGLCGWSNEKLFF. As DNA, the CDR3 is TGTGCTAGTGGCCGTACAAGACAGGGGCTTTGTGGGTGGTCTAATGAAAAACTGTTTTTT.